This TCR beta chain was sequenced for a study of blood T cells in healthy people across ages. The trim removed 7 bases at V and 10 bases at J, leaving 17 bases unmatched. This CDR3 contains 15 residues. Germline V lookup: CDR1 DFQATT, CDR2 SNEGSKA (reference sequence). Using a J-beta primer mix together with a sample-barcoded 5' primer, a second PCR was run for about 6 to 11 cycles. TCRdb processed the 5' RACE reads anew with MiXCR; each CDR3 protein has one entry. The profile shows about a million distinct CDR3 sequences, roughly half of them singletons. On this clonotype itself: Antigen unknown.

General observations from the study: When one million T cells were used, diversity estimates were thought to be underestimates.

The rearrangement joins TRBV20-1 to TRBJ2-1; 9 positions agree with TRBD2. Material: blood. This sequence was found in an older woman in good health. In DNA, the CDR3 is TGCAGTGTCGAAGATCTAGCGGGAAAATTGGGAGAGCAGTTCTTC. Its translation: CSVEDLAGKLGEQFF.